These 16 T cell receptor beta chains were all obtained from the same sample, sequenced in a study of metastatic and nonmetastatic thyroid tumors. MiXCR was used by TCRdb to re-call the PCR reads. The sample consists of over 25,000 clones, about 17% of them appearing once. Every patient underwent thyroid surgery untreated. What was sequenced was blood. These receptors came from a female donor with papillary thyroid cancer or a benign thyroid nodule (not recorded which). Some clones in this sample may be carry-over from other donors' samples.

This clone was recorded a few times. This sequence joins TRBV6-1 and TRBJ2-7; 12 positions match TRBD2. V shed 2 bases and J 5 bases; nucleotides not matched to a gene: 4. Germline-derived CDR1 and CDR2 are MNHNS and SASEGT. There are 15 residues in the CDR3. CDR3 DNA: TGTGCCAGCAGTGAATCTAGCGGGGGGGCCGACGAGCAGTACTTC. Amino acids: CASSESSGGADEQYF.

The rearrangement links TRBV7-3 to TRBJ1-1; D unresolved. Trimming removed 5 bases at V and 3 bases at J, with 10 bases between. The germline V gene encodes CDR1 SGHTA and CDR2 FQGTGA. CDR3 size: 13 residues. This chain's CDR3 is CASSHGWDTEAFF. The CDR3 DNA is TGTGCCAGCAGCCACGGTTGGGACACTGAAGCTTTCTTT.

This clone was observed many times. The CDR3 spells CAIRGRGQDTQYF. CDR3 bases: TGTGCCATCAGGGGTAGGGGGCAGGATACGCAGTATTTT. The rearrangement uses TRBV10-3 and TRBJ2-3; 7 nucleotides line up with TRBD1. Unmatched junction bases numbered 6, after V lost 6 bases and J lost 6 bases. The CDR3 runs 13 residues. Germline assignment: CDR1 ENHRY and CDR2 SYGVKD.

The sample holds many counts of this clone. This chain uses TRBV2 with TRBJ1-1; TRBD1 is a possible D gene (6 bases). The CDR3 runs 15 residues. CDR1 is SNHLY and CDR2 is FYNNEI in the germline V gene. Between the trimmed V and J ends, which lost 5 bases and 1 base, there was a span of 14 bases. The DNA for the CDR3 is TGTGCCAGCAGTCCGACCGGCAGGGGGAACACTGAAGCTTTCTTT. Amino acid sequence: CASSPTGRGNTEAFF.

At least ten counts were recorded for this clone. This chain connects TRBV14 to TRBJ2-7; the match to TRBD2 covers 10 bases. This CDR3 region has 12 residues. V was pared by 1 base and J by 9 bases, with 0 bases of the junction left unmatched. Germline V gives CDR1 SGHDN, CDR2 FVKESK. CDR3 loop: CASSQGLAGQYF. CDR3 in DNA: TGTGCCAGCAGCCAAGGACTAGCGGGGCAGTACTTC.

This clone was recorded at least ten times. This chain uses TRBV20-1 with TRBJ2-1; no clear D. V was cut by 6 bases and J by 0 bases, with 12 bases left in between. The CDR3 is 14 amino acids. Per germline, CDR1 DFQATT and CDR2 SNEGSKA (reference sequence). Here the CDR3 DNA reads TGCAGTGCCCCGACTCCTAGCTCCTACAATGAGCAGTTCTTC. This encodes CSAPTPSSYNEQFF.

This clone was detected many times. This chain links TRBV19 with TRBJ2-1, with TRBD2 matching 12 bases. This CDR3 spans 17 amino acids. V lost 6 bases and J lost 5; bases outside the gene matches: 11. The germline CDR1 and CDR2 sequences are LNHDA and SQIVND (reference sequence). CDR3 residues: CASRPLAGGPTHNEQFF. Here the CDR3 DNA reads TGTGCCAGTAGACCACTAGCGGGAGGTCCAACACACAATGAGCAGTTCTTC.

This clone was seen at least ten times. In DNA, the CDR3 is TGTGCCAGCAGCCGCGGGACAGGGGAAGAGCAGTTCTTC. This encodes CASSRGTGEEQFF. The V and J genes are TRBV6-1 and TRBJ2-1, with 10 nucleotides matching TRBD1. Germline-derived CDR1 and CDR2 are MNHNS and SASEGT. V lost 6 bases, J lost 10 bases, and 6 bases stayed unmatched. The CDR3 totals 13 residues.

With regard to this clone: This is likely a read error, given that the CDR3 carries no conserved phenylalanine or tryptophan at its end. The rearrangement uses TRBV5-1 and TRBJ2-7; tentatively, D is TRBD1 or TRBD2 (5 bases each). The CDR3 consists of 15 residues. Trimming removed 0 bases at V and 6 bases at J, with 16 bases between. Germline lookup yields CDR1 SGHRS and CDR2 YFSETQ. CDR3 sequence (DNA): TGCGCCAGCAGCTTGGCAGGAAGGGACCTATCCGAGCAGTACTTG. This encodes CASSLAGRDLSEQYL.

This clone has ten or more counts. The CDR3 protein is CASSQPDRVETEAFF. CDR3 DNA: TGCGCCAGCAGCCAACCTGACAGGGTGGAAACTGAAGCTTTCTTT. This sequence joins TRBV4-1 and TRBJ1-1; 7 bases are a match to TRBD1. The CDR3 extends over 15 amino acids. Germline CDR1 reads MGHRA; CDR2 reads YSYEKL. V gave up 2 bases and J gave up 5 bases; unmatched junction bases: 8.

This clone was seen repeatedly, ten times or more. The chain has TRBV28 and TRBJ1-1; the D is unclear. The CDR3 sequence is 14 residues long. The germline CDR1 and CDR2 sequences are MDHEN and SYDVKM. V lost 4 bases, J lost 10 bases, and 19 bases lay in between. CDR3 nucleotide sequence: TGTGCCAGCAGTTCGCCGAGGTCGGGATCCGGAGCTTTCTTT. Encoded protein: CASSSPRSGSGAFF.

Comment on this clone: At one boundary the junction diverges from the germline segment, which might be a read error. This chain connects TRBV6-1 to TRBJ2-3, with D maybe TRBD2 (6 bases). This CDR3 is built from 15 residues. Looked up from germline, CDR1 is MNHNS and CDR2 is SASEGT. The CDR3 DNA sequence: TGTGCCTGCAGTGAAGGCGGGACGGGCACAGATACGCAGTATTTT. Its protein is CACSEGGTGTDTQYF.

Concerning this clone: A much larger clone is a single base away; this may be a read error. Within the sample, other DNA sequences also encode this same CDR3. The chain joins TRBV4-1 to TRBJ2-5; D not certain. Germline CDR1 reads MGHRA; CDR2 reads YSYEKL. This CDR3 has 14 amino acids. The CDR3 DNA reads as TGCGCCAGCAGTCAAGAGCGTACACCGGAGACCCAGTACTTC. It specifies CASSQERTPETQYF.

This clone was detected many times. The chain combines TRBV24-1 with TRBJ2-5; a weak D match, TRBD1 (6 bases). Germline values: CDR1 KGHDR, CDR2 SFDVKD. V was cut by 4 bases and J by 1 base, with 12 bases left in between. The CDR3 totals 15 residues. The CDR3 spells CATSEGTGTQETQYF. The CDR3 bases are TGTGCCACCAGTGAAGGCACAGGGACCCAAGAGACCCAGTACTTC.

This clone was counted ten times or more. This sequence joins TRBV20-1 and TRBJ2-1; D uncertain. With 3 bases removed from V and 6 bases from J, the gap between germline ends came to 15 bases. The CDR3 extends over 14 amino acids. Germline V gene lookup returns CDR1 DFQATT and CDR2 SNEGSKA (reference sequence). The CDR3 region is CSASYIGNPNEQFF. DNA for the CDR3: TGCAGTGCTAGCTACATAGGGAACCCCAATGAGCAGTTCTTC.

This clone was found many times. The CDR3 sequence is CASSQDLGGWAGANVLTF. The CDR3 coding sequence is TGTGCCAGCAGCCAAGACCTCGGAGGGTGGGCTGGGGCCAACGTCCTGACTTTC. J is TRBJ2-6 and V is TRBV4-2; possibly TRBD2 for D (6 bases). The CDR3 runs 18 residues. Germline V CDR1 and CDR2: LGHNA, YNFKEQ. Trimming took 0 bases from V and 2 from J, leaving 14 bases between them.